These 30 T cell receptor beta chains were all obtained from the same sample, sequenced in a study of blood T cell repertoires in COVID-19. Clones were read by immunoSEQ multiplex PCR, and TCRdb kept only the in-frame ones, dropping some. The sample carries around 340,000 clones, approximately 91% recorded once. The sample taken for sequencing was PBMCs or T cells enriched from blood (not recorded which). The receptors derive from a woman aged 30 to 39 who had been exposed to COVID-19.

This chain links TRBV15 with TRBJ2-4; tentatively, D is TRBD1 (6 bases). Per the germline V gene, CDR1 is LNHNV and CDR2 is YYDKDF (reference sequence). The CDR3 sequence is 17 residues long. Trimming cost V 0 bases and J 6 bases, with 18 bases left between them. CDR3 nucleotide sequence: TGTGCCACCAGCAGAGAAACGCCGGGACACCTAGGAAACATTCAGTACTTC. This encodes CATSRETPGHLGNIQYF. Filled out from reference TRBV15 and TRBJ2-4, the complete variable domain reads DAMVIQNPRYQVTQFGKPVTLSCSQTLNHNVMYWYQQKSSQAPKLLFHYYDKDFNNEADTPDNFQSRRPNTSFCFLDIRSPGLGDTAMYLCATSRETPGHLGNIQYFGAGTRLSVL.

This clone was observed once. The J gene is TRBJ2-7, the V gene TRBV5-6; D possibly corresponds to TRBD2 (7 bases). Germline CDR1 SGHDT, CDR2 YYEEEE. This CDR3 is 15 amino acids long. Trimming stripped 3 bases from V and 6 bases from J, with 19 bases between. DNA of the CDR3: TGTGCCAGCAGCTCCCGTAGGGGGGGCTCTACCGAGCAGTACTTC. This sequence encodes CASSSRRGGSTEQYF.

The chain recombines TRBV14 with TRBJ1-6; unclear D gene. Trimming removed 1 base from V and 0 bases from J, with 10 bases in between. In germline, CDR1 is SGHDN, CDR2 FVKESK. This CDR3 comprises 17 residues. In DNA, the CDR3 is TGTGCCAGCAGCCAAGTACCCCTAGGCTCCTATAATTCACCCCTCCACTTT. The encoded protein is CASSQVPLGSYNSPLHF. The whole variable domain, remainder taken from reference TRBV14 and TRBJ1-6, is EAGVTQFPSHSVIEKGQTVTLRCDPISGHDNLYWYRRVMGKEIKFLLHFVKESKQDESGMPNNRFLAERTGGTYSTLKVQPAELEDSGVYFCASSQVPLGSYNSPLHFGNGTRLTVT.

This clone was counted once. The rearrangement links TRBV6-2 or TRBV6-3 to TRBJ2-1, with TRBD2 matching 12 bases. The CDR3 is 17 amino acids. The germline V gene has CDR1 MNHEY and CDR2 SVGEGT. V was pared by 2 bases and J by 9 bases, with 11 bases of the junction left unmatched. CDR3 sequence (DNA): TGTGCCAGCAGTTACCTTCCTAGCGGGAGGGCCGGGAGTGAGCAGTTCTTC. This codes for CASSYLPSGRAGSEQFF.

The genes are TRBV28 and TRBJ2-7; 8 nucleotides line up with TRBD1. V shed 9 bases and J 5 bases; nucleotides not matched to a gene: 6. The CDR3 is made up of 12 amino acids. Germline V CDR1 and CDR2: MDHEN, SYDVKM. The CDR3 loop reads CASYDRGNEQYF. As DNA, the CDR3 is TGTGCCAGTTACGACAGGGGAAACGAGCAGTACTTC.

This clone was picked up one time. CDR3 nucleotides: TGTGCCAGCAGCTTACTTAGCAGCTCCTACGAGCAGTACTTC. This gives the protein CASSLLSSSYEQYF. This rearrangement joins TRBV11-2 to TRBJ2-7; no definite D call. This CDR3 comprises 14 residues. Deletions cut 2 bases from V and 0 bases from J, with 8 bases between. Germline V lookup: CDR1 SGHAT, CDR2 FQNNGV.

CDR3 sequence: CATARTGGGYEQYF. The CDR3 nucleotides read TGTGCCACCGCAAGGACAGGGGGCGGGTACGAGCAGTACTTC. The chain carries TRBV24-1 and TRBJ2-7; TRBD1 agrees at 11 bases. Unmatched junction bases numbered 7, after V lost 9 bases and J lost 4 bases. The germline gives CDR1 KGHDR, CDR2 SFDVKD. This CDR3 is 14 amino acids long.

Here the CDR3 DNA reads TGCGCCAGCAGCCCCGACTCGCGCGCGGGGGAGCAGTTCTTC. It specifies CASSPDSRAGEQFF. The V and J genes are TRBV5-1 and TRBJ2-1, with a weak D call TRBD2 (6 bases). CDR3 size: 14 residues. Germline V gives CDR1 SGHRS, CDR2 YFSETQ. V lost 4 bases and J 10 bases, leaving 18 bases between the germline ends.

The chain recombines TRBV19 with TRBJ1-2, with D uncertain. Germline V CDR1 and CDR2: LNHDA, SQIVND (reference sequence). V was shortened by 2 bases and J by 2 bases, with 12 bases between the two germline ends. This CDR3 has 15 residues. In nucleotides, the CDR3 is TGTGCCAGTAGTATATTAGCGGTACGCAACTATGGCTACACCTTC. Its translation: CASSILAVRNYGYTF.

The genes are TRBV29-1 and TRBJ1-5, with TRBD1 as a possible D gene (6 bases). Per germline, CDR1 SQVTM and CDR2 ANQGSEA. Trimming shortened V by 7 bases and J by 5 bases, and 12 bases separated the two germline ends. The CDR3 has 12 residues. Here the CDR3 DNA reads TGCAGCGCCGGGGGGCAGGATCAGCCCCAGCATTTT. Amino acids: CSAGGQDQPQHF.

This rearrangement joins TRBV5-1 to TRBJ2-5; D is uncertain. The CDR3 runs to 14 residues. CDR1 and CDR2 (germline): SGHRS, YFSETQ. Trimming stripped 5 bases from V and 3 bases from J, with 14 bases between. CDR3 in amino acids: CASSILRVEETQYF. DNA for the CDR3: TGCGCCAGCAGTATCCTACGGGTGGAAGAGACCCAGTACTTC.

The table lists this clone with a count of one. This sequence joins TRBV19 and TRBJ1-6, with 10 bases fitting TRBD1. CDR1 and CDR2 (germline): LNHDA, SQIVND (reference sequence). This CDR3 is 16 amino acids long. Trimming at V came to 9 bases and at J to 7 bases, leaving 12 bases not matched to a gene. In DNA form, the CDR3 reads TGTGCCAGCCGTGAGGACAGGGGGGGATGGAATTCACCCCTCCACTTT. This gives the protein CASREDRGGWNSPLHF.

The chain combines TRBV4-1 with TRBJ2-1; 15 nucleotides line up with TRBD2. This CDR3 has 15 amino acids. V dropped 4 bases and J dropped 7; count of bases not matched to a gene: 2. Germline CDR1 and CDR2: MGHRA and YSYEKL. The DNA for the CDR3 is TGCGCCAGCAGCCGCGGGACTAGCGGGGGGAATGAGCAGTTCTTC. It specifies CASSRGTSGGNEQFF.

V usage is TRBV5-1 and J usage is TRBJ2-1; 8 bases align to TRBD2. Germline-derived CDR1 and CDR2 are SGHRS and YFSETQ. The CDR3 runs 17 residues. The V and J ends lost 0 bases and 7 bases, in that order; junction bases with no gene match: 12. In DNA form, the CDR3 reads TGCGCCAGCAGCTTGGGTAGCGGGAACGTTCGGGGGAATGAGCAGTTCTTC. Its translation is CASSLGSGNVRGNEQFF.

This chain joins TRBV5-1 and TRBJ2-7; maybe TRBD2 (5 bases). Germline-derived CDR1 and CDR2 are SGHRS and YFSETQ. This CDR3 is built from 18 residues. Trimming took 0 bases from V and 0 from J, leaving 19 bases between them. The CDR3 protein is CASSLDPTGRASSYEQYF. The CDR3 DNA is TGCGCCAGCAGCTTGGACCCCACCGGGCGGGCGAGCTCCTACGAGCAGTACTTC. The full variable domain, with the rest looked up from reference TRBV5-1 and TRBJ2-7, is KAGVTQTPRYLIKTRGQQVTLSCSPISGHRSVSWYQQTPGQGLQFLFEYFSETQRNKGNFPGRFSGRQFSNSRSEMNVSTLELGDSALYLCASSLDPTGRASSYEQYFGPGTRLTVT.

The CDR3 is CASSLGFGGRTRTEAFF. CDR3 sequence (DNA): TGCGCCAGCAGCTTGGGGTTTGGAGGGCGGACGAGGACTGAAGCTTTCTTT. The chain couples TRBV5-1 to TRBJ1-1; D unclear. The length of the CDR3 is 17 residues. Germline CDR1 is SGHRS and CDR2 is YFSETQ. Trimming removed 0 bases from V and 5 bases from J, with 20 bases in between. Variable domain in full (rest from reference TRBV5-1 and TRBJ1-1): KAGVTQTPRYLIKTRGQQVTLSCSPISGHRSVSWYQQTPGQGLQFLFEYFSETQRNKGNFPGRFSGRQFSNSRSEMNVSTLELGDSALYLCASSLGFGGRTRTEAFFGQGTRLTVV.

The gene calls are TRBV3-1 (or the pseudogene TRBV3-2) and TRBJ1-4; no reliable D call. Germline V gives CDR1 LGHDT, CDR2 YNNKEL (reference sequence). The V end lost 0 bases, the J end lost 0 bases, and 8 bases lay between the germline ends. The CDR3 contains 16 residues. CDR3 nucleotides: TGTGCCAGCAGCCAAGACGGGGTTTCAACTAATGAAAAACTGTTTTTT. Protein sequence: CASSQDGVSTNEKLFF.

The chain carries TRBV5-1 and TRBJ1-1; TRBD1 is a possible D gene (5 bases). In germline, CDR1 is SGHRS, CDR2 YFSETQ. Deletions cut 2 bases from V and 8 bases from J, with 16 bases between. The CDR3 contains 14 residues. In nucleotides, the CDR3 is TGCGCCAGCAGCTTCTCATCAGGGCCTCGGGAAGCTTTCTTT. Its protein is CASSFSSGPREAFF.

V and J are TRBV2 and TRBJ2-7; weak D call: TRBD2 (5 bases). This CDR3 contains 14 residues. CDR1 and CDR2 from the germline V gene are SNHLY and FYNNEI. V was cut by 1 base and J by 5 bases, with 12 bases left in between. As DNA, the CDR3 is TGTGCCAGCAGTGAAGAGGGCCCTAGCCACGAGCAGTACTTC. Its protein product is CASSEEGPSHEQYF.

The chain has TRBV18 and TRBJ2-1; TRBD1 aligns across 7 bases. This CDR3 contains 17 residues. V lost 3 bases to trimming and J lost 6 bases; unmatched junction nucleotides: 14. Germline V gene lookup returns CDR1 KGHSH and CDR2 LQKENI. The CDR3 loop is CASSPLQGMGSRNEQFF. CDR3 nucleotides: TGTGCCAGCTCACCCCTACAGGGGATGGGGTCTCGCAATGAGCAGTTCTTC.

This clone was seen a few times. The chain recombines TRBV5-1 with TRBJ2-7, with a possible D match to TRBD2 (6 bases). V was clipped by 2 bases and J by 6 bases, with 21 bases between them. Germline V CDR1 and CDR2: SGHRS, YFSETQ. The CDR3 is 16 residues long. CDR3 nucleotides: TGCGCCAGCAGCTTAGTGGGGACTGTTCGAGAGGGCGAGCAGTACTTC. Residues: CASSLVGTVREGEQYF.

V is TRBV3-1 (or the pseudogene TRBV3-2) and J is TRBJ2-3, with TRBD2 identical over 11 bases. In germline, CDR1 is LGHDT, CDR2 YNNKEL (reference sequence). The CDR3 spans 15 residues. Trimming took 2 bases from V and 4 from J; bases not matched to a gene: 2. The DNA of the CDR3 is TGTGCCAGCAGCCAACCGGGACTAGCGGCAGATACGCAGTATTTT. It specifies CASSQPGLAADTQYF.

This clone was recorded once. The chain is built from TRBV24-1 and TRBJ2-1; 9 positions match TRBD1. V was pared by 4 bases and J by 6 bases, with 12 bases of the junction left unmatched. The length of the CDR3 is 17 residues. CDR1 KGHDR and CDR2 SFDVKD come from the germline V gene. CDR3: CATSETYTGGEGNEQFF. The CDR3 nucleotides read TGTGCCACCAGTGAGACCTACACAGGGGGCGAGGGCAATGAGCAGTTCTTC.

The chain recombines TRBV9 with TRBJ2-5; no reliable D call. Germline values: CDR1 SGDLS, CDR2 YYNGEE. Trimming left V 2 bases short and J 1 base short, with 6 bases between. The CDR3 has 13 amino acids. The CDR3 DNA sequence: TGTGCCAGCAGCGTCTCCAGCCAAGAGACCCAGTACTTC. Its protein is CASSVSSQETQYF.

The V gene is TRBV18, the J gene TRBJ2-1; TRBD2 might be the D (5 bases). CDR1 KGHSH and CDR2 LQKENI come from the germline V gene. Between the trimmed V and J ends, which lost 6 bases and 0 bases, there was a span of 27 bases. CDR3 size: 20 residues. The CDR3 DNA follows: TGTGCCAGCTCTCCTCCCATCGGGATAATCTCTTCTAGCTCCTACAATGAGCAGTTCTTC. Encoded protein: CASSPPIGIISSSSYNEQFF.

This clone showed up just a few times. This chain connects TRBV5-1 to TRBJ1-6, with 9 bases identical to TRBD1. Germline-derived CDR1 and CDR2 are SGHRS and YFSETQ. This CDR3 is built from 15 residues. Germline trimming cut 3 bases from V and 9 bases from J; bases unmatched to any gene: 7. The CDR3 nucleotides read TGCGCCAGCAGCTGGGCTACAGGGGGCGCTTCACCCCTCCACTTT. It encodes CASSWATGGASPLHF.

The genes are TRBV9 and TRBJ1-1; 8 bases agree with TRBD1. The CDR3 spans 14 residues. Trimming cost V 3 bases and J 5 bases; bases outside gene matches: 6. Germline CDR1 SGDLS, CDR2 YYNGEE. DNA for the CDR3: TGTGCCAGCAGCGCCGGACAGGGAGGGACTGAAGCTTTCTTT. Its translation: CASSAGQGGTEAFF.

The sample holds one count of this clone. The rearrangement uses TRBV19 and TRBJ2-5, with D tentatively TRBD1 (5 bases). The V end lost 10 bases, the J end lost 2 bases, and 14 bases lay between the germline ends. CDR1 is LNHDA, CDR2 SQIVND, per germline (reference sequence). The CDR3 sequence is 13 residues long. In DNA form, the CDR3 reads TGTGCCATTGCCAAGGGGTCTCAAGAGACCCAGTACTTC. Translating gives CAIAKGSQETQYF.

J is TRBJ2-7 and V is TRBV7-3, with a possible D match to TRBD2 (6 bases). The germline V gene has CDR1 SGHTA and CDR2 FQGTGA. V was trimmed by 6 bases and J by 5 bases, leaving 20 bases between them. This CDR3 is 15 amino acids long. The CDR3 loop is CASRGRGTPYHEQYF. The CDR3 DNA is TGTGCCAGCAGGGGGCGCGGGACTCCTTACCACGAGCAGTACTTC.

V is TRBV7-9 and J is TRBJ1-6, with D tentatively TRBD1 (5 bases). V was trimmed by 1 base and J by 9 bases, leaving 13 bases between them. The CDR3 runs 15 residues. Germline V gives CDR1 SEHNR, CDR2 FQNEAQ (reference sequence). CDR3 coding DNA: TGTGCCAGCAGCTTAGGCGAAGGGGAAGGTTCACCCCTCCACTTT. Protein product: CASSLGEGEGSPLHF.